This entry features one T cell receptor (beta chain) sequence. Its antigen is unknown. The data stem from a study of T cells in localized non-small cell lung cancer. Study-level points and caveats: There was higher T cell clonality in uninvolved adjacent lung than in tumor, and it was highest there.

Sequencing used immunoSEQ multiplex PCR; TCRdb keeps in-frame clones, though not all of them. This sample carries over 4,500 clones, under 40% of them seen once, and the ten largest clones take 8.2%. With 4 bases clipped from V and 6 bases from J, the junction kept 5 bases outside the gene matches. The CDR3 spans 16 residues. CDR1 is SGHNT, CDR2 YENEEA, per germline. The TCR comes from a male donor at least 60 years old with stage I squamous cell lung carcinoma. The material was lung tumor tissue, obtained before any cancer treatment. This rearrangement joins TRBV11-3 to TRBJ2-1; 14 nucleotides align to TRBD2. The DNA for the CDR3 is TGTGCCAGCAGCTCGGGACTAGCGGGGGCCTTCAATGAGCAGTTCTTC. Translating gives CASSSGLAGAFNEQFF.